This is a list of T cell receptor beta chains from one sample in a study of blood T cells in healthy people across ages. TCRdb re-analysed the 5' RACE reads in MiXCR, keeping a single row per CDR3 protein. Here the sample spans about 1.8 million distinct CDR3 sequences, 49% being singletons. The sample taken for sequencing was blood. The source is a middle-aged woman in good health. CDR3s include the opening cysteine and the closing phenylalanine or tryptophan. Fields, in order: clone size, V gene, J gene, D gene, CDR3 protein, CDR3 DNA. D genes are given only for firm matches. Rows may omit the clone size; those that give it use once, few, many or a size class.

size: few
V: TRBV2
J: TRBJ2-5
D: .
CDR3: CASTTLQGIRETQYF
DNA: TGTGCCAGCACGACACTACAGGGTATCCGGGAGACCCAGTACTTC

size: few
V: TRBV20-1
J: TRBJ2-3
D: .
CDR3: CSARDHGGVGTDTQYF
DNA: TGCAGTGCTAGAGATCACGGGGGAGTTGGCACAGATACGCAGTATTTT

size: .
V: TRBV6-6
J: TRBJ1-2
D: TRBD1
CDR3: CATHSGTGGNYGYTF
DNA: TGTGCCACCCACTCCGGGACAGGAGGAAACTATGGCTACACCTTC

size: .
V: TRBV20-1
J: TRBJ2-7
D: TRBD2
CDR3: CSASRVAGTYEQYF
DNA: TGCAGTGCTAGCCGAGTAGCGGGGACCTACGAGCAGTACTTC

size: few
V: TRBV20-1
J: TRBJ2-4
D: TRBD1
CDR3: CSADGQGAAKNIQYF
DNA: TGCAGTGCTGACGGACAGGGTGCGGCCAAAAACATTCAGTACTTC

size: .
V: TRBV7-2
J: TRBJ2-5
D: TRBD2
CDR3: CASSARTSGGEETQYF
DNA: TGTGCCAGCAGCGCCCGGACTAGCGGGGGGGAAGAGACCCAGTACTTC

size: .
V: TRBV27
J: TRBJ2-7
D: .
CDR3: CASSPSMGGSSYEQYF
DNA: TGTGCCAGCAGTCCATCCATGGGGGGCTCCTCCTACGAGCAGTACTTC

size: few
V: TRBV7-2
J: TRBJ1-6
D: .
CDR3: CASSLSEGRSSPLHF
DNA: TGTGCCAGCAGCTTATCCGAGGGACGGAGTTCACCCCTCCACTTT

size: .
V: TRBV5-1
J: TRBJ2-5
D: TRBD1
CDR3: CASSAYRGREETQYF
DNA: TGCGCCAGCAGCGCTTACAGGGGGCGCGAAGAGACCCAGTACTTC

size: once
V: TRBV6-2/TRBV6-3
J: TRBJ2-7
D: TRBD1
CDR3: CASSTMRTGGHEQYF
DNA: TGTGCCAGCAGTACAATGAGGACAGGGGGACACGAGCAGTACTTC

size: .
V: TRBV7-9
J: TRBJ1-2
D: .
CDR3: CASSLEVGGYGYTF
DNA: TGTGCCAGCAGCTTAGAGGTTGGGGGCTATGGCTACACCTTC

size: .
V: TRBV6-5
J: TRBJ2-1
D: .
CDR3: CASSYSTSSLNEQFF
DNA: TGTGCCAGCAGTTACTCGACGAGCTCTCTCAATGAGCAGTTCTTC

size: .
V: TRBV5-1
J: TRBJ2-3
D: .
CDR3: CASSLAGVAGDTQYF
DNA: TGCGCCAGCAGCTTGGCCGGGGTAGCAGGGGATACGCAGTATTTT

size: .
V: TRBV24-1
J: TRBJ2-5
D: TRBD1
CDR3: CATSDYSGTGKGEQYF
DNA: TGTGCCACCAGTGATTATTCGGGGACAGGGAAGGGTGAGCAGTACTTC

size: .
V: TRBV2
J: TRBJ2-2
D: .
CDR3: CASIYGDLSGELFF
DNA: TGTGCCAGCATATACGGGGACTTATCCGGGGAGCTGTTTTTT

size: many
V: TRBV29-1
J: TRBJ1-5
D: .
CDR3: CSVVSPFGPQHF
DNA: TGCAGCGTCGTTTCCCCCTTTGGGCCCCAGCATTTT

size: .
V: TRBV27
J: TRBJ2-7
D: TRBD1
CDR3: CASSSLGTGYYEQYF
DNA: TGTGCCAGCAGTTCCCTCGGGACAGGGTACTACGAGCAGTACTTC

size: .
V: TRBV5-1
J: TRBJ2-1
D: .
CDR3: CASGRQGGSYNEQFF
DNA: TGCGCCAGCGGCAGACAGGGAGGCTCCTACAATGAGCAGTTCTTC

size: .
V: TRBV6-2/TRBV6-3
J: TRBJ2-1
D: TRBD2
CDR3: CTSSYIGTSGGVHNEQFF
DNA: TGTACCAGCAGTTACATAGGGACTAGCGGGGGAGTGCACAATGAGCAGTTCTTC

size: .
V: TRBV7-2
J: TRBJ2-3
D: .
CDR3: CASSLQQSTDTQYF
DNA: TGTGCCAGCAGCTTACAACAGAGCACAGATACGCAGTATTTT

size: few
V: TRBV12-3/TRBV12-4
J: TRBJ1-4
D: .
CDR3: CASSPRENNEKLFF
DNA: TGTGCCAGCTCCCCGCGAGAGAATAATGAAAAACTGTTTTTT

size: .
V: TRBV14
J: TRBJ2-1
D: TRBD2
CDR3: CASSQVAGGPTYNEQFF
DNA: TGTGCCAGCAGCCAAGTTGCGGGGGGGCCTACCTACAATGAGCAGTTCTTC

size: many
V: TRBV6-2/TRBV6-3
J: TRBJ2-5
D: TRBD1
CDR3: CASSSGQGRYVETQYF
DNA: TGTGCCAGCAGTTCCGGACAGGGTAGATATGTAGAGACCCAGTACTTC

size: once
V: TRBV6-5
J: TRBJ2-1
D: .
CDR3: CVSSLQGHTYNEQFF
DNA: TGTGTCAGCAGTTTGCAGGGACACACCTACAATGAGCAGTTCTTC

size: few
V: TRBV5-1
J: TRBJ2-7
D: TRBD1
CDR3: CASSLGQGATFSYEQYF
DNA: TGCGCCAGCAGCTTGGGACAGGGGGCGACCTTCTCCTACGAGCAGTACTTC

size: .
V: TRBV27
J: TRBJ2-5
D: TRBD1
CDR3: CASSSPTGDGETQYF
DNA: TGTGCCAGCAGTTCCCCGACAGGGGATGGGGAGACCCAGTACTTC

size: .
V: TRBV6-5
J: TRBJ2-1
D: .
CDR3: CASSTSETEFF
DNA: TGTGCCAGCAGCACCTCGGAAACCGAGTTCTTC

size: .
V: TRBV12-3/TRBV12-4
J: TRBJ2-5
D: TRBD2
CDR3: CASSFGLAGLRETQYF
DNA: TGTGCCAGCAGTTTCGGGCTAGCGGGGCTTAGGGAGACCCAGTACTTC

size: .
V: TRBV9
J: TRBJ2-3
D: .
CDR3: CASSVAPRAGFADTQYF
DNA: TGTGCCAGCAGCGTAGCTCCCCGGGCAGGGTTTGCAGATACGCAGTATTTT

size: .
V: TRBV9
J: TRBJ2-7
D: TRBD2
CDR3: CASSVLGSGYNEQYF
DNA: TGTGCCAGCAGCGTCCTCGGTAGCGGGTACAATGAGCAGTACTTC

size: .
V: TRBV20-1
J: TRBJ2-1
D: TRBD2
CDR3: CSAPYGSGLAGGRYNEQFF
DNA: TGCAGTGCCCCCTATGGGTCGGGACTAGCGGGGGGAAGATACAATGAGCAGTTCTTC

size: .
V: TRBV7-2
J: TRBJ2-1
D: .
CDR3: CASSLVGGMPYNEQFF
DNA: TGTGCCAGCAGCTTAGTAGGCGGGATGCCCTACAATGAGCAGTTCTTC

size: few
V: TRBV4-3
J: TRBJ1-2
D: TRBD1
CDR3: CASSQVAAGGGGYTF
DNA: TGCGCCAGCAGCCAAGTTGCTGCAGGGGGGGGTGGCTACACCTTC

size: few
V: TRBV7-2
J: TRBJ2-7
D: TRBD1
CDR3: CASTHGQGFYEQYF
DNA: TGTGCCAGCACCCACGGACAGGGGTTTTACGAGCAGTACTTC

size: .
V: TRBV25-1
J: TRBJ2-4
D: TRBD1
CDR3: CASSEVRTGGGGQYF
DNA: TGTGCCAGCAGTGAAGTTAGGACAGGGGGCGGAGGGCAGTACTTC

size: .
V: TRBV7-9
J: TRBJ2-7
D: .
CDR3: CASPRDGREDEQYF
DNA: TGTGCCAGCCCGCGAGATGGAAGAGAGGACGAGCAGTACTTC

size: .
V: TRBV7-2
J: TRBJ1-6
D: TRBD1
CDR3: CASSLDGTGSGNSPLHF
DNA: TGTGCCAGCAGCTTAGATGGGACAGGGTCGGGGAATTCACCCCTCCACTTT

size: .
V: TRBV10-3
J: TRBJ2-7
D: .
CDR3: CAISESRVRNSYGQYF
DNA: TGTGCCATCAGTGAGTCGCGGGTCAGAAATTCCTACGGGCAGTACTTC

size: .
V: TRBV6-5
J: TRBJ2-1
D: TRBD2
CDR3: CASSPPGGARPFF
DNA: TGTGCCAGCAGTCCCCCGGGAGGAGCCAGGCCGTTCTTC

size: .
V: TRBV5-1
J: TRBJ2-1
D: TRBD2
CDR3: CASSLDAGVSYNEQFF
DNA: TGCGCCAGCAGCTTGGATGCGGGAGTCTCCTACAATGAGCAGTTCTTC